Detailed here is one T cell receptor (beta chain). Its cognate antigen is unknown. The sample originates from a study of CD4 T cell repertoires in COVID-19. Study information: Other coronavirus spike proteins restimulated relabeled CFSE-low cells expanded with IL-2 for 10 days.

Germline V CDR1 and CDR2: MNHNS, SASEGT. Trimming stripped 7 bases from V and 1 base from J, with 10 bases between. This CDR3 has 13 residues. No culture step preceded sequencing of the ex vivo isolated memory T cells. Notes on the study in general: Two or all three memory subsets shared several highly expanded SARS-CoV-2-reactive clonotypes. Some SARS-CoV-2 clonotypes, between 7 and 25%, recurred in SARS-CoV and/or HKU1 cultures.

Assay: immunoSEQ multiplex PCR; the TCRdb copy retains only in-frame clones and omits some. Of fewer than 25,000 clones detected, approximately 93% appear once; the ten largest clones hold less than 0.75%. This clonotype was obtained from a human donor who had COVID-19. The V and J genes are TRBV6-1 and TRBJ1-2; possibly TRBD1 for D (5 bases). Sequences were derived from circulating follicular helper CD4+ T cells (cTfh) from blood, sampled before the COVID-19 pandemic. CDR3 in amino acids: CASTGGGNYGYTF. CDR3 DNA sequence: TGTGCCAGCACGGGGGGAGGTAACTATGGCTACACCTTC.